What follows is one T cell receptor beta chain and its context. This clonotype showed up just a few times. Its specific antigen is unknown. No per-base quality is available; no much larger clone lies one base away. The donors were some 36 Caucasian individuals from Russia, aged roughly 6 to 95 years, who were systemically healthy. Approximately 11 milliliters of peripheral blood were drawn from each donor into EDTA-treated Vacutainer tubes. Ficoll-Paque density-gradient centrifugation was used to isolate PBMCs, with at least 6.5 million per sample. Trizol reagent was used to extract total RNA from PBMCs, with at least 6 micrograms per sample. The percentages of naive CD45RAhigh/CD27high T cells were determined by flow cytometry on a PBMC aliquot from every donor. The sample originates from a study of blood T cells in healthy people across ages (dated by TCRdb to between 2014 and 2017). At the level of the whole study: In model experiments, template switching captured about one uniquely barcoded TCR beta cDNA molecule for every two T cells. Donors of different ages were randomly distributed across sequencing lanes to avoid experimental bias. The donors were split into four age groups: young (average 16 years), middle-aged (roughly 39), aged (approximately 60) and long-lived (approximately 80). The study measured age-related changes in TCR beta repertoire diversity using deep sequencing normalized with unique cDNA molecular identifiers. Using the same blood draw, the study looked at two additional independent replicas of 1 million unique cDNA reads for two donors, one aged 18 to 30 and the other aged 80 or older.

Paper-wide results and their limitations: Observed TCR beta diversity per million T cells fell roughly linearly with age, and a significant reduction was already apparent by age about 43. The CMV infection status of donors was not known, potentially confounding age-related changes in expanded clonotypes. There was a strong correlation between observed TCR beta diversity and the percentage of naive T cells measured by flow cytometry. Estimates of total diversity based on one million sequenced T cells were regarded as lower bounds and as underestimates. Because profiling used bulk unsorted PBMCs, naive and antigen-experienced compartments could not be compared conclusively. Compared with the aged group, the long-lived group had more naive CD4+ T cells, fewer expanded clones and increased TCR diversity, suggesting age selection.

From V the trimming removes 4 bases and from J it removes 2 bases, while the gene matches leave 5 bases of the junction unaccounted for. From the germline V gene, CDR1 is SGHTA and CDR2 is FQGNSA. The CDR3, from cysteine to phenylalanine, totals 15 residues. Just CDR3 DNA is preserved here, 45 bases in frame from base 1. The library was made by 5' RACE. These reads were obtained on an Illumina HiSeq 2500. The second PCR ran for about 6 to 12 cycles and used a J-beta primer mix along with a sample-barcoded 5' primer. A template-switch 5' adaptor carrying 12 random nucleotides introduced a unique molecular identifier onto each TCR beta cDNA molecule. Each sample yielded at least 3 million CDR3-containing paired-end reads. First-strand cDNA synthesis was performed from all RNA using the Mint cDNA synthesis kit, with priming by a TRBC-specific oligonucleotide. Following uracil-DNA glycosylase treatment, all cDNA underwent a first 18-cycle PCR with the universal primers M1SS and BC2_uni_R. As for the authors' bioinformatics: Normalization of each sample was performed by random selection of 1 million high-quality reads, each carrying a distinct molecular identifier. Reads with shared molecular identifiers were discarded instead of being binned into consensus sequences. MiTCR, with a Q25 quality threshold and the strictest error-elimination algorithm, was used for CDR3 identification, clonotype clustering and error correction. A nonparametric unseen species model with Euler transformation was used to estimate lower-bound total TCR beta diversity. TCRdb cleaned the public reads at Q25 with fastp, built clones with MiXCR and kept in-frame beta chains. Identical CDR3 proteins give one entry, which carries the most common genes and DNA. TCRdb's processing, not the authors' own work, is the source of the V and J calls. Counted in this sample were 450,000 to 700,000 distinct CDR3 sequences; about 26% of them appeared once. The ten largest clones take up less than 20% of the sample.

The V and J segments used are TRBV7-2 and TRBJ2-7; 10 nucleotides in the junction match TRBD1. Sequencing was performed on blood. The TCR sequence derives from a woman aged 70-85 years in good health. The CDR3 loop reads CASSSRTGGPYEQYF. The sequence in DNA is TGTGCCAGCAGCTCACGGACAGGGGGGCCCTACGAGCAGTACTTC.